Below are 32 T cell receptor beta chains sequenced from a single sample in a study of cytomegalovirus exposure and HLA in healthy donors. PCR used 60 Vbeta primers and 13 Jbeta primers. Profiled with immunoSEQ multiplex PCR; TCRdb holds only in-frame clones, not every one. The table counts 150,000 to 200,000 clones; approximately 2% lies in the top ten. The sample comprised PBMCs. Receptors originate from a man younger than 45 in good health and CMV-seronegative.

The V gene is TRBV30, the J gene TRBJ1-2; a possible D gene is TRBD1 (6 bases). Germline V CDR1 and CDR2: GTSNPN, SVGIG (reference sequence). The V and J ends lost 7 bases and 7 bases respectively, with 10 bases between them. This CDR3 has 10 amino acids. The CDR3 loop reads CALKGGGYTF. The CDR3 coding sequence is TGTGCCTTGAAAGGGGGTGGCTACACCTTC.

V and J are TRBV28 and TRBJ1-1; 7 bases align to TRBD1. Per germline, CDR1 MDHEN and CDR2 SYDVKM. Trimming at V came to 9 bases and at J to 0 bases, leaving 7 bases not matched to a gene. This CDR3 contains 14 residues. CDR3 amino acids: CASTDRALNTEAFF. CDR3 bases: TGTGCCAGTACAGACAGGGCTCTGAACACTGAAGCTTTCTTT.

The rearrangement uses TRBV11-2 and TRBJ2-7, with no clear D. CDR1 SGHAT and CDR2 FQNNGV come from the germline V gene. V dropped 8 bases and J dropped 0 bases, with 20 bases sitting between them. This CDR3 region has 16 residues. CDR3 loop: CASGSLPWRNSYEQYF. The CDR3 DNA is TGTGCCAGCGGCTCCCTTCCTTGGCGGAACTCCTACGAGCAGTACTTC.

The chain links TRBV15 to TRBJ2-7, with 8 bases lining up with TRBD2. The germline V gene encodes CDR1 LNHNV and CDR2 YYDKDF (reference sequence). CDR3 length: 14 residues. Trimming cost V 5 bases and J 3 bases; bases outside gene matches: 6. The CDR3 sequence is CATSRSGSLYEQYF. The CDR3 region has the DNA TGTGCCACCAGCCGCAGCGGGAGTCTCTACGAGCAGTACTTC.

V gene TRBV7-2 combines with J gene TRBJ2-1; D unresolved. Trimming stripped 1 base from V and 5 bases from J, with 9 bases between. This CDR3 spans 14 amino acids. Germline V CDR1 and CDR2: SGHTA, FQGNSA. The CDR3 reads CASSLGFPNNEQFF. The CDR3, as DNA: TGTGCCAGCAGCTTAGGGTTCCCTAACAATGAGCAGTTCTTC.

The gene calls are TRBV2 and TRBJ1-1, with D perhaps matching TRBD1 (5 bases). CDR1 and CDR2 (germline): SNHLY, FYNNEI. Trimming stripped 7 bases from V and 2 bases from J, with 11 bases between. CDR3 size: 13 residues. The CDR3 nucleotides read TGTGCCAGCAAACGGGACTTCAACACTGAAGCTTTCTTT. Translation gives CASKRDFNTEAFF.

CDR3 nucleotides: TGTGCCAGCACCTCCGCGGGGGGACTTAACTATGGCTACACCTTC. Protein product: CASTSAGGLNYGYTF. The chain carries TRBV6-5 and TRBJ1-2; tentative D call: TRBD1 (5 bases). The germline V and J ends were trimmed by 7 bases and 1 base, with 16 bases remaining between them. Germline CDR1 is MNHEY and CDR2 is SVGAGI. The CDR3 is 15 residues long.

V gene TRBV2 combines with J gene TRBJ2-1, with 7 positions matching TRBD1. The trim removed 5 bases at V and 15 bases at J, leaving 13 bases unmatched. The CDR3 runs to 13 residues. Germline CDR1 reads SNHLY; CDR2 reads FYNNEI. The CDR3 sequence: CASSPPIGDSMFF. The DNA of the CDR3 is TGTGCCAGCAGTCCACCCATAGGGGACAGCATGTTCTTC.

This rearrangement joins TRBV15 to TRBJ1-1, with D hard to call. V was shortened by 0 bases and J by 3 bases, with 11 bases between the two germline ends. This CDR3 region has 15 residues. The germline V gene has CDR1 LNHNV and CDR2 YYDKDF (reference sequence). Here the CDR3 reads CATSRDLGKYTEAFF. CDR3 bases: TGTGCCACCAGCAGAGATCTGGGCAAGTACACTGAAGCTTTCTTT.

The V gene is TRBV27, the J gene TRBJ1-5; 10 bases are a match to TRBD1. The length of the CDR3 is 19 residues. Germline V CDR1 and CDR2: MNHEY, SMNVEV (reference sequence). Unmatched junction bases numbered 13, after V lost 5 bases and J lost 0 bases. The CDR3 region is CASSPRQGAVIYSNQPQHF. The CDR3 DNA reads as TGTGCCAGCAGTCCTAGACAGGGGGCGGTGATCTATAGCAATCAGCCCCAGCATTTT.

V gene TRBV4-3 combines with J gene TRBJ2-3; 8 nucleotides agree with TRBD2. There are 18 residues in the CDR3. The V gene's germline CDR1 is LGHNA and CDR2 YSLEER. With 0 bases clipped from V and 0 bases from J, the junction kept 8 bases outside the gene matches. This CDR3 is CASSQERGLDPSTDTQYF. In nucleotides, the CDR3 is TGCGCCAGCAGCCAAGAAAGGGGACTAGACCCTAGCACAGATACGCAGTATTTT.

The DNA of the CDR3 is TGTGCCAGCAGCCGAACGTCAGGGCTGAGCTACGAGCAGTACTTC. It yields the protein CASSRTSGLSYEQYF. The chain carries TRBV7-8 and TRBJ2-7; a possible D gene is TRBD1 (5 bases). Per the germline V gene, CDR1 is SGHVS and CDR2 is FQNEAQ. Trimming cost V 5 bases and J 3 bases, with 17 bases left between them. The CDR3 is 15 residues long.

The chain links TRBV29-1 to TRBJ2-1; 7 nucleotides match TRBD1. The trim removed 2 bases at V and 4 bases at J, leaving 5 bases unmatched. Germline assignment: CDR1 SQVTM and CDR2 ANQGSEA. The CDR3 covers 14 residues. The CDR3: CSVEQGQPYNEQFF. The DNA of the CDR3 is TGCAGCGTTGAACAGGGACAGCCTTACAATGAGCAGTTCTTC.

The chain is built from TRBV6-5 and TRBJ2-3; the match to TRBD2 covers 10 bases. Germline CDR1 and CDR2: MNHEY and SVGAGI. After removal of 7 bases from V and 5 bases from J, the junction contained 9 bases not matched to a gene. The CDR3 is made up of 15 amino acids. In nucleotides, the CDR3 is TGTGCCAGCACCGAAGCGGGAGGGCGGGGAGATACGCAGTATTTT. Its protein is CASTEAGGRGDTQYF.

J is TRBJ2-2 and V is TRBV10-3; 11 bases line up with TRBD2. The CDR3 has 16 residues. V was clipped by 5 bases and J by 6 bases; unmatched bases: 8. Germline assignment: CDR1 ENHRY and CDR2 SYGVKD. The DNA for the CDR3 is TGTGCCATCAGTTATATGGAACTAGCGGGAGCCGGGGAGCTGTTTTTT. It codes for CAISYMELAGAGELFF.

The chain couples TRBV6-6 to TRBJ2-5, with D perhaps TRBD2 (5 bases). This CDR3 has 14 amino acids. Per the germline V gene, CDR1 is MNHNY and CDR2 is SVGAGI (reference sequence). V lost 4 bases and J 1 base, leaving 10 bases between the germline ends. CDR3 bases: TGTGCCAGCAGTTCGGAAGCGGTCCAAGAGACCCAGTACTTC. Encoded protein: CASSSEAVQETQYF.

This sequence joins TRBV25-1 and TRBJ1-5, with TRBD1 as a possible D gene (5 bases). Germline CDR1 is MGHDK and CDR2 is SYGVNS. The V end was cut by 2 bases, the J end by 1 base, with 6 bases between. The CDR3 is 14 amino acids. The CDR3 region is CASSEQGSNQPQHF. CDR3 DNA: TGTGCCAGCAGTGAACAGGGAAGCAATCAGCCCCAGCATTTT. Full variable domain (rest looked up from reference TRBV25-1 and TRBJ1-5): EADIYQTPRYLVIGTGKKITLECSQTMGHDKMYWYQQDPGMELHLIHYSYGVNSTEKGDLSSESTVSRIRTEHFPLTLESARPSHTSQYLCASSEQGSNQPQHFGDGTRLSIL.

The chain recombines TRBV28 with TRBJ1-5, with D maybe TRBD1 (5 bases). V lost 7 bases and J lost 2, with 15 bases in between. CDR1 and CDR2 (germline): MDHEN, SYDVKM. The CDR3 contains 15 residues. The CDR3: CASTAGTGGNQPQHF. The CDR3 DNA sequence: TGTGCCAGCACCGCCGGGACTGGGGGCAATCAGCCCCAGCATTTT.

The chain uses TRBV27 and TRBJ2-7; 8 nucleotides agree with TRBD1. From germline, CDR1 is MNHEY and CDR2 SMNVEV (reference sequence). There are 15 residues in the CDR3. Trimming at V came to 5 bases and at J to 4 bases, leaving 10 bases not matched to a gene. CDR3 protein: CASSRLGDRNYEQYF. The CDR3 coding sequence is TGTGCCAGCAGTCGCCTCGGGGACAGGAATTACGAGCAGTACTTC.

The chain combines TRBV9 with TRBJ2-1; 10 nucleotides match TRBD2. The CDR3 is 15 residues long. V lost 4 bases, J lost 0 bases, and 1 base stayed unmatched. CDR1 and CDR2 from the germline V gene are SGDLS and YYNGEE. CDR3 DNA sequence: TGTGCCAGCAGCTCTAGCGGGAGCTCCTACAATGAGCAGTTCTTC. This translates into CASSSSGSSYNEQFF.

The V and J genes are TRBV6-6 and TRBJ2-3; D is ambiguous. V shed 6 bases and J shed 4 bases, with 14 bases lying between them. The CDR3 runs 14 residues. Germline V gene lookup returns CDR1 MNHNY and CDR2 SVGAGI (reference sequence). CDR3 coding DNA: TGTGCCAGCAGACCCCCCGGGTTTGCAGATACGCAGTATTTT. This translates into CASRPPGFADTQYF.

The chain combines TRBV28 with TRBJ2-1; 16 bases are a match to TRBD2. The germline gives CDR1 MDHEN, CDR2 SYDVKM. V dropped 1 base and J dropped 10; count of bases not matched to a gene: 13. CDR3 length: 19 residues. Here the CDR3 reads CASSLSGTSGGVVLGEQFF. The CDR3 nucleotides read TGTGCCAGCAGTTTATCGGGGACTAGCGGGGGGGTGGTGCTAGGGGAGCAGTTCTTC.

V is TRBV14 and J is TRBJ1-6; TRBD1 matches 9 bases. The CDR3 contains 13 residues. The germline V gene has CDR1 SGHDN and CDR2 FVKESK. With V trimmed by 5 bases and J by 10 bases, 3 bases remained unmatched. The CDR3 DNA reads as TGTGCCAGCAGCTTACAGGGGGCCTCACCCCTCCACTTT. Translated, it gives CASSLQGASPLHF. The full variable domain, with the rest looked up from reference TRBV14 and TRBJ1-6, is EAGVTQFPSHSVIEKGQTVTLRCDPISGHDNLYWYRRVMGKEIKFLLHFVKESKQDESGMPNNRFLAERTGGTYSTLKVQPAELEDSGVYFCASSLQGASPLHFGNGTRLTVT.

The chain uses TRBV5-5 and TRBJ1-1, with D possibly being TRBD1 (5 bases). The CDR3 runs 10 residues. CDR1 SGHKS and CDR2 YYEKEE come from the germline V gene (reference sequence). Trimming removed 5 bases at V and 7 bases at J, with 6 bases between. The CDR3 loop is CASRGVEAFF. CDR3 in DNA: TGTGCCAGCAGAGGGGTTGAAGCTTTCTTT.

V is TRBV11-2 and J is TRBJ2-2, with TRBD2 matching over 13 bases. Unmatched junction bases numbered 4, after V lost 6 bases and J lost 6 bases. The CDR3 contains 15 residues. Germline V gene lookup returns CDR1 SGHAT and CDR2 FQNNGV. The CDR3 DNA is TGTGCCAGCAGGCGACTAGCGGGAGGCGCCGGGGAGCTGTTTTTT. Its translation is CASRRLAGGAGELFF.

The DNA for the CDR3 is TGTGCCAGCAGAGCCCTCGGAGGTCGGAGCTCTGGAAACACCATATATTTT. This encodes CASRALGGRSSGNTIYF. The J gene is TRBJ1-3, the V gene TRBV11-2, with D uncertain. This CDR3 has 17 residues. Trimming cost V 6 bases and J 0 bases, with 18 bases left between them. Germline loops: CDR1 SGHAT, CDR2 FQNNGV.

V is TRBV5-4 and J is TRBJ2-2, with 8 bases fitting TRBD2. CDR3 length: 16 amino acids. V trimming: 0 bases; J trimming: 0 bases; junction bases outside the gene matches: 1. In germline, CDR1 is SGHNT, CDR2 YYREEE (reference sequence). The CDR3 DNA is TGTGCCAGCAGCTTGGGCGGGAGGTCGAACACCGGGGAGCTGTTTTTT. Its translation is CASSLGGRSNTGELFF.

This chain links TRBV5-1 with TRBJ2-1, with 11 bases lining up with TRBD1. This CDR3 region has 16 residues. V was clipped by 4 bases and J by 5 bases; unmatched bases: 8. Germline assignment: CDR1 SGHRS and CDR2 YFSETQ. CDR3 sequence (DNA): TGCGCCAGCAGCCCAATAAAGGGACAGGGGGACAATGAGCAGTTCTTC. Translated: CASSPIKGQGDNEQFF.

The chain has TRBV2 and TRBJ2-1, with 11 bases lining up with TRBD2. This CDR3 spans 15 amino acids. The V and J ends lost 7 bases and 4 bases, in that order; junction bases with no gene match: 6. Looked up from germline, CDR1 is SNHLY and CDR2 is FYNNEI. In nucleotides, the CDR3 is TGTGCCAGCACCCCCCTAGCGGGAGGATACAATGAGCAGTTCTTC. It is translated as CASTPLAGGYNEQFF.

The J gene is TRBJ2-6, the V gene TRBV6-6; TRBD1 aligns across 7 bases. V was clipped by 0 bases and J by 2 bases; unmatched bases: 1. The CDR3 is made up of 16 amino acids. Germline CDR1 reads MNHNY; CDR2 reads SVGAGI (reference sequence). CDR3 in DNA: TGTGCCAGCAGTTACTCAGGGGGCGCTGGGGCCAACGTCCTGACTTTC. It specifies CASSYSGGAGANVLTF.

The V gene is TRBV5-1, the J gene TRBJ1-2, with 9 bases fitting TRBD1. This CDR3 spans 13 amino acids. V shed 4 bases, J shed 5 bases, and the junction held 3 bases outside the gene matches. Germline CDR1 and CDR2: SGHRS and YFSETQ. CDR3 bases: TGCGCCAGCAGCGACGGGACAGGGTATGGCTACACCTTC. Its translation is CASSDGTGYGYTF.

The rearrangement uses TRBV29-1 and TRBJ1-6; TRBD1 agrees at 9 bases. The CDR3 covers 13 residues. V dropped 5 bases and J dropped 9; count of bases not matched to a gene: 5. Germline CDR1 and CDR2: SQVTM and ANQGSEA. The CDR3 loop is CSVTDRGGSPLHF. Written as DNA, the CDR3 is TGCAGCGTTACGGACAGGGGAGGTTCACCCCTCCACTTT.